The T cell receptor beta chain under discussion was sequenced for a study of cytomegalovirus exposure and HLA in healthy donors. Regarding the study as a whole: According to the study, 160 or so TCR beta chains were cytomegalovirus-associated. Some segments of the V type, notably TRBV6-2 and TRBV6-3, were excluded as indistinguishable. According to an earlier analysis, most TCR beta V segments yielded productive rearrangements about 87% or about 30% of the time. In a later analysis, an Asian-associated ancestry cluster reportedly showed fewer N-insertions than the roughly 700-donor mean.

For this clone: Antigen: not known.

The CDR3 runs 15 residues. V lost 0 bases, J lost 3 bases, and 3 bases stayed unmatched. The germline V gene has CDR1 SGDLS and CDR2 YYNGEE. Primers for the PCR totalled 60 Vbeta and 13 Jbeta. Sequenced by immunoSEQ multiplex PCR; TCRdb stores in-frame clones only, minus some. The sample lists approximately 110,000 clones, 65% to 85% seen once, with about 5.4% in the top ten. The rearrangement uses TRBV9 and TRBJ1-2; 9 bases map to TRBD1. The origin of this receptor is a woman aged 25-40 years in good health and CMV-seropositive. Sequenced sample: PBMCs. The CDR3 coding sequence is TGTGCCAGCAGCGTAGAAAGGACAGGGGACTATGGCTACACCTTC. The encoded protein is CASSVERTGDYGYTF.